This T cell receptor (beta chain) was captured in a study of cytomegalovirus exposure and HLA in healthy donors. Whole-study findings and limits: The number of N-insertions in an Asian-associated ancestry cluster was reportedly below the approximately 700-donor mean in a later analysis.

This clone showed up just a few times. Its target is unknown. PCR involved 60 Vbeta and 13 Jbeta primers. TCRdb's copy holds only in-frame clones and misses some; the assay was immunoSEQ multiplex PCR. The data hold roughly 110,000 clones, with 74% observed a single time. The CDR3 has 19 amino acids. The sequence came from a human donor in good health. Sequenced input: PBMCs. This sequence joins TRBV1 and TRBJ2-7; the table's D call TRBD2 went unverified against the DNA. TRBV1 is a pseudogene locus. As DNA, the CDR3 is TGCACCAGCAGCCCGCGAACCTCTACTAGTAGCGGGCGCACCTACGAGCAGTACTTC. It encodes CTSSPRTSTSSGRTYEQYF.